The clone carrying this T cell receptor (beta chain) has ten or more counts. Its target is not known. Methods used by the authors: For papillary thyroid cancer, a distant-metastasis classifier was constructed from CDR3 differences observed across clinicopathological groups. TCRdb reassembled clones from the PCR reads with MiXCR. The V and J calls reflect TCRdb's pipeline rather than the authors' work. The top ten clones hold about 9.4% of a sample with just under 60,000 clones, around 15% of them seen once. V dropped 6 bases and J dropped 9; count of bases not matched to a gene: 8. Germline V gene sequence: CDR1 SNHLY, CDR2 FYNNEI. The CDR3 is made up of 14 amino acids. The data originate from a study of metastatic and nonmetastatic thyroid tumors. Study-level information: From malignant and benign thyroid patients, repertoires in blood and in tumor or nodule tissue were compared.

Overall study findings and caveats: In both blood and tumor samples, TCR beta diversity was reported significantly higher for malignant than benign nodules.

All patients reached thyroid surgery having received no treatment beforehand. The chain combines TRBV2 with TRBJ2-1, with 10 bases matching TRBD1. The receptor was isolated from a male donor with papillary thyroid cancer or a benign thyroid nodule (not recorded which). Some clones in this sample may be carry-over from other donors' samples. What was sequenced was blood. Here the CDR3 reads CASRATRTGGEQFF. The CDR3 DNA sequence: TGTGCCAGCAGAGCAACGAGGACAGGGGGTGAGCAGTTCTTC.